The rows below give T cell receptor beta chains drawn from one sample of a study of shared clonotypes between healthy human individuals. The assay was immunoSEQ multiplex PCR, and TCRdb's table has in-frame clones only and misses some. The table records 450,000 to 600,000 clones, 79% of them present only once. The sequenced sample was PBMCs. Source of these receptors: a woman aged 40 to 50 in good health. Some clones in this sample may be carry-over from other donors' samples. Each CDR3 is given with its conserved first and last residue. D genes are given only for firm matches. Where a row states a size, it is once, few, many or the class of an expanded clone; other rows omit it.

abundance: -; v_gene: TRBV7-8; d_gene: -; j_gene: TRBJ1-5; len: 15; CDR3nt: TGTGCCAGCAGCTTAGGGGTGGGTAGTGGGCAGCCCCAGCATTTT; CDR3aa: CASSLGVGSGQPQHF
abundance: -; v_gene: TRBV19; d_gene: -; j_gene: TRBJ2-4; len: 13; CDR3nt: TGTGCCAGTATGGGTCTAACCAAAAACATTCAGTACTTC; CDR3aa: CASMGLTKNIQYF
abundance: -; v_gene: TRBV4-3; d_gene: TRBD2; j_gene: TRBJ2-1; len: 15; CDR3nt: TGCGCCAGCAGCCTAGGACTAGCGGCATACAATGAGCAGTTCTTC; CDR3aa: CASSLGLAAYNEQFF
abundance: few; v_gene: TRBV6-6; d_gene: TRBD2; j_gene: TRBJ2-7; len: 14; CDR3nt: TGTGCCAGCAGGCGCGGCGGGAGGGGTCACGAGCAGTACTTC; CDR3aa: CASRRGGRGHEQYF
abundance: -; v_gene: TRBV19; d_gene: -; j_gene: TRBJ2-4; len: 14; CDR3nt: TGTGCCAGTAGTGCCACTCAGAGGGGAAACATTCAGTACTTC; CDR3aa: CASSATQRGNIQYF
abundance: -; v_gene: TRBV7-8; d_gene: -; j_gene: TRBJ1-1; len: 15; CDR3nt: TGTGCCAGCAGCTTAAATCAGCGACCGAACACTGAAGCTTTCTTT; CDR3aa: CASSLNQRPNTEAFF
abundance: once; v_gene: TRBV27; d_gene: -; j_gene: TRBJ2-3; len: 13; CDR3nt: TGTGCCAGCAGTTCCCTTATCGGAGATACGCAGTATTTT; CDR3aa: CASSSLIGDTQYF
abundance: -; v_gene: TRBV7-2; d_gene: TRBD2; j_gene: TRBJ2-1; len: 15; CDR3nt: TGTGCCAGCAGCTTAGGGGGGAGGGCCATAGATGAGCAGTTCTTC; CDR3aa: CASSLGGRAIDEQFF
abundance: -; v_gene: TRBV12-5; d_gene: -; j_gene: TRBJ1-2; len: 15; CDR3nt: TGTGCTAGTGGGCCCTCGGGGGGATCTAACTATGGCTACACCTTC; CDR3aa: CASGPSGGSNYGYTF
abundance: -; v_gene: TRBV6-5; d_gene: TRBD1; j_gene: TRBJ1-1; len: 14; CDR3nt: TGTGCCAGCAGTAGGGACAGGGGGCTAACTGAAGCTTTCTTT; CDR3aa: CASSRDRGLTEAFF
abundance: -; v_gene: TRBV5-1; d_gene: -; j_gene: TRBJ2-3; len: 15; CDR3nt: TGCGCCAGCAGCTTGGAAGCGACAGAAATAGATACGCAGTATTTT; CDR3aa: CASSLEATEIDTQYF
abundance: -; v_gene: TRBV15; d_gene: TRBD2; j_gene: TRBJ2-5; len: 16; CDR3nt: TGTGCCACCAGCAGAGAATTAACTAGCGGGAGTCTGACCCAGTACTTC; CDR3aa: CATSRELTSGSLTQYF
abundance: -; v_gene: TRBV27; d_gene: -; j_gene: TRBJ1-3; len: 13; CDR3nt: TGTGCCAGCAGTCCTCCGGATGGAAACACCATATATTTT; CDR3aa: CASSPPDGNTIYF
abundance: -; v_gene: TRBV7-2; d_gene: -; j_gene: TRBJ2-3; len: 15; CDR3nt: TGTGCCAGCAGCTCACGGGACCCGAAGGCAGATACGCAGTATTTT; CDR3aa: CASSSRDPKADTQYF
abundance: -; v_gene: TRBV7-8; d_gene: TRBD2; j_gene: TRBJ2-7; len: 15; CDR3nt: TGTGCCAGCAGCTTAGGTCCTAGCGGGAGATACGAGCAGTACTTC; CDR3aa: CASSLGPSGRYEQYF
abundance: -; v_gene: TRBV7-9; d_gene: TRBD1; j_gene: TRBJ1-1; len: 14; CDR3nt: TGTGCCAGCAGCCCTAGCCGACAGGGGGCTGGAGCTTTCTTT; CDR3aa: CASSPSRQGAGAFF
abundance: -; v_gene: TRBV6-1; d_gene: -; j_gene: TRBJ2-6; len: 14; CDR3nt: TGTGCCAGCAGTGTTGGCTCTGGGGCCAACGTCCTGACTTTC; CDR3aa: CASSVGSGANVLTF
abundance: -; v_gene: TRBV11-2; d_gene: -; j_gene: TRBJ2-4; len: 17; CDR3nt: TGTGCCAGCAGCTTAGTTTCACGTAGCCTAGCCAAAAACATTCAGTACTTC; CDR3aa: CASSLVSRSLAKNIQYF
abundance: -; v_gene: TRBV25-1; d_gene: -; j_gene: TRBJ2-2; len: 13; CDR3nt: TGTGCCAGCAGTGAGAGGAACACCGGGGAGCTGTTTTTT; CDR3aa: CASSERNTGELFF
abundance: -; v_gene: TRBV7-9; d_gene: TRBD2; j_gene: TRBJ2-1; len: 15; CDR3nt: TGTGCCAGCAACCCTAGCGGAAAGGGCTACAATGAGCAGTTCTTC; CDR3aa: CASNPSGKGYNEQFF
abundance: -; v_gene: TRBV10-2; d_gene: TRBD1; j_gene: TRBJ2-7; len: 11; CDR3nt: TGCGCCAGCGGGACAGGGGACGAGCAGTACTTC; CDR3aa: CASGTGDEQYF
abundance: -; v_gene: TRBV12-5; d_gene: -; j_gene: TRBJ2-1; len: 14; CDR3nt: TGTGCTAGTGGGCCAGGGTTCTCCTACAATGAGCAGTTCTTC; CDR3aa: CASGPGFSYNEQFF
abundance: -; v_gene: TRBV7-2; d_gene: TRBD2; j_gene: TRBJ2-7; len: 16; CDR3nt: TGTGCCAGCAGCTTAAGTAGCGGGAGCTCCTCCTACGAGCAGTACTTC; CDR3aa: CASSLSSGSSSYEQYF
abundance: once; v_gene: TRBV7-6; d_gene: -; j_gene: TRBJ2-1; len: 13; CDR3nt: TGTGCCAGCAGCTTCCAGAGGAGTGCTGAGCAGTTCTTC; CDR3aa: CASSFQRSAEQFF
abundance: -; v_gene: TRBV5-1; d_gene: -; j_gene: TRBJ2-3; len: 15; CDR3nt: TGCGCCAGCATAAGTGGTCTCACTAGCACAGATACGCAGTATTTT; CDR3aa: CASISGLTSTDTQYF
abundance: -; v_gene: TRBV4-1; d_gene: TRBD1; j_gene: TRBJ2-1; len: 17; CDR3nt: TGCGCCAGCAGCACCCGACAGGGATCGAGCTCCTACAATGAGCAGTTCTTC; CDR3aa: CASSTRQGSSSYNEQFF
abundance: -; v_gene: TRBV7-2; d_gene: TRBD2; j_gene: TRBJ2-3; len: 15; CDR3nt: TGTGCCAGCAGCCCCTTAGCGGGGTGGGGCGATACGCAGTATTTT; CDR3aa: CASSPLAGWGDTQYF
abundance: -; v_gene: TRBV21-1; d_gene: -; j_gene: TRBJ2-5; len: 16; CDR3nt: TGTGCCAGCAGCAAATGGGGAGGGTATCGTAATTTCACCCAGTACTTC; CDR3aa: CASSKWGGYRNFTQYF
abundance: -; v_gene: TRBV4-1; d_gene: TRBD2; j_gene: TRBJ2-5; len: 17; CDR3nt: TGCGCCAGCAGCCCGGGACTAGCGGGGACCTTAACTGAGACCCAGTACTTC; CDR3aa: CASSPGLAGTLTETQYF
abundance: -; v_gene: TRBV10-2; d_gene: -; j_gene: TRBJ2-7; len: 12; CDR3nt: TGCGCCAGCAGTCCCAGCTCCTACGAGCAGTACTTC; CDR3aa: CASSPSSYEQYF
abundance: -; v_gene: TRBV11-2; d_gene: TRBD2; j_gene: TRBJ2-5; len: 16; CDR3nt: TGTGCCAGCAGCTTCTACCGCGGGAGGGTTGGAGAGACCCAGTACTTC; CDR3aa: CASSFYRGRVGETQYF
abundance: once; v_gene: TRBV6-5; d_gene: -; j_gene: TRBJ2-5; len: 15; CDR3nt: TGTGCCAGCAGTTCACCGGTCGGGGCACAAGAGACCCAGTACTTC; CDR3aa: CASSSPVGAQETQYF
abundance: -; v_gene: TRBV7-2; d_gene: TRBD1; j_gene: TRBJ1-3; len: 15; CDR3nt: TGTGCCAGCAGCTCTACAGGGGGCTCTGGAAACACCATATATTTT; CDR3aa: CASSSTGGSGNTIYF
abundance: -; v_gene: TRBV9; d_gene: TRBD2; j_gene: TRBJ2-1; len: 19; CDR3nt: TGTGCCAGCAGCGCGACGGGACTAGCGGGAGAGGGCTCCTACAATGAGCAGTTCTTC; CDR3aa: CASSATGLAGEGSYNEQFF
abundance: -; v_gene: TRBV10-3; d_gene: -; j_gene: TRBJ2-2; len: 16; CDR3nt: TGTGCCATCAGTGAGCTGACTAGAAAGGCCACCGGGGAGCTGTTTTTT; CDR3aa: CAISELTRKATGELFF
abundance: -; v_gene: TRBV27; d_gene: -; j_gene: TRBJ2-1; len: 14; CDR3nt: TGTGCCAGCAGTTTAGCTGGAAGTAACAATGAGCAGTTCTTC; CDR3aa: CASSLAGSNNEQFF
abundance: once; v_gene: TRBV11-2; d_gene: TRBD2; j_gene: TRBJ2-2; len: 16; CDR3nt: TGTGCCAGCAGCTCTCTAGCGGGAGTAGGAACCGGGGAGCTGTTTTTT; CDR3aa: CASSSLAGVGTGELFF
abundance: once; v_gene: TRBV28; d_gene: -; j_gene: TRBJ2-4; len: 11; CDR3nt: TGTGCCAGCAGCAGCCTAGACGGACAGTACTTC; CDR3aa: CASSSLDGQYF
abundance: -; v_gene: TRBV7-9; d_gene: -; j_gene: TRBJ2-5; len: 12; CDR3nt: TGTGCCAGCAGCTTAAACCGAGAGACCCAGTACTTC; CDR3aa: CASSLNRETQYF
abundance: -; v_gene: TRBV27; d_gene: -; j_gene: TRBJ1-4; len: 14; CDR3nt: TGTGCCAGCAGCTTTTGGGGCGATAATGAAAAACTGTTTTTT; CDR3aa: CASSFWGDNEKLFF
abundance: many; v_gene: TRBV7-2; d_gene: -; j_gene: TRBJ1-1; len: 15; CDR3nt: TGTGCCAGCAGCTTAGGAAGGCAGTTTAGCACTGAAGCTTTCTTT; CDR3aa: CASSLGRQFSTEAFF
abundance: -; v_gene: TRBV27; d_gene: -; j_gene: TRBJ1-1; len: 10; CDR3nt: TGTGCCAGCAGGGGGACTGAAGCTTTCTTT; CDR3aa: CASRGTEAFF
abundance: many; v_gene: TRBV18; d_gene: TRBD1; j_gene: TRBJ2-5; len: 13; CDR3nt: TGTGCCAGCTCTCGCGGACAGGATGAGACCCAGTACTTC; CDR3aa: CASSRGQDETQYF
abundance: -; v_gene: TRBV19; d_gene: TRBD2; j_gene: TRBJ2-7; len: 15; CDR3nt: TGTGCCAGTAGTATAGCGGCTAGCGGGGGCTACGAGCAGTACTTC; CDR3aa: CASSIAASGGYEQYF
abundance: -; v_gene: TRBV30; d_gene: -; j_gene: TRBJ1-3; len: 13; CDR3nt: TGTGCCTGGAGTGCGGCTCCTGGAAACACCATATATTTT; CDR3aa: CAWSAAPGNTIYF
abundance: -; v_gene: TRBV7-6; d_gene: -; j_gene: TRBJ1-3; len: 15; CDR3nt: TGTGCCAGCAGCGCCCAGCCAACCTCTGGAAACACCATATATTTT; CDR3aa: CASSAQPTSGNTIYF
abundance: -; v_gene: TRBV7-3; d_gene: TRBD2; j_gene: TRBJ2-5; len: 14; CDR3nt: TGTGCCAGCAGCCTAGCGGGAGTGGTAGAGACCCAGTACTTC; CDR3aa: CASSLAGVVETQYF
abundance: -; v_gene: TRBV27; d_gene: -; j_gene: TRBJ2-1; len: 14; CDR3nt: TGTGCCAGCAGTATAAGGGGCGCCTACAATGAGCAGTTCTTC; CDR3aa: CASSIRGAYNEQFF
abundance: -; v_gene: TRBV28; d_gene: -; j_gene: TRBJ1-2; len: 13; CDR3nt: TGTGCCAGCAGTACGACAACCAACTATGGCTACACCTTC; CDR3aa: CASSTTTNYGYTF
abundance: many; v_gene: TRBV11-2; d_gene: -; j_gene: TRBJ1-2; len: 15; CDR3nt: TGTGCCAGCAGCGCAACTTCGGAGGGTATAGGGGGCTACACCTTC; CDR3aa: CASSATSEGIGGYTF
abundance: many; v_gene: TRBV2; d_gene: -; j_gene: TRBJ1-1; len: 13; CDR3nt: TGTGCCAGCAGTCCAGGGGATGGCACTGAAGCTTTCTTT; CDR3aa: CASSPGDGTEAFF
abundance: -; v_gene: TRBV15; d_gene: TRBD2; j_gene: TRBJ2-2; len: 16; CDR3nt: TGTGCCACCAGCGTGGGACTACCATTAAACACCGGGGAGCTGTTTTTT; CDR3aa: CATSVGLPLNTGELFF
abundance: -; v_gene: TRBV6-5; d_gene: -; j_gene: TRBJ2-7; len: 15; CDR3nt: TGTGCCAGCAGCCCGGTCGCAGACAGAAGCTACGAGCAGTACTTC; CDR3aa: CASSPVADRSYEQYF
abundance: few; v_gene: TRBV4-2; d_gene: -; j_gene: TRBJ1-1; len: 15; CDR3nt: TGTGCCAGCAGCCAAGATGGGCGGAGGAACACTGAAGCTTTCTTT; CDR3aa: CASSQDGRRNTEAFF